This TCR beta chain was identified in a study of shared clonotypes between healthy human individuals. Study-level background: For every donor, three CD4 naive, three CD4 memory, two CD8 naive and one CD8 memory plates were used.

Everyone who donated was a Caucasian adult who lived in Nashville, Tennessee. Here immunoSEQ multiplex PCR was the method, and the copy in TCRdb shows in-frame clones only, minus some. The sample consists of under 2.5 million clones, just under 95% of them appearing once. Germline values: CDR1 SGHAT, CDR2 FQNNGV. V was pared by 5 bases and J by 5 bases, with 19 bases between. The CDR3 is 16 residues long. This clonotype originated in a man in his late teens or twenties in good health. Some clones in this sample may be carry-over from other donors' samples. The specimen sequenced was naive CD4+ T cells from PBMCs. Specified subset: CD45RA+ positively selected. This chain joins TRBV11-2 and TRBJ1-3; D may be TRBD1 (6 bases). The DNA of the CDR3 is TGTGCCAGCAGCCCCTCTCCCAGGGGTGTTAGAAACACCATATATTTT. It yields the protein CASSPSPRGVRNTIYF.